The present entry profiles one T cell receptor beta chain with its context. What it recognizes is unknown. This sample was included in a study of cytomegalovirus exposure and HLA in healthy donors. Nominally healthy donors were sampled, though unrecorded immune exposures were likely. Amplification used 60 Vbeta primers and 13 Jbeta primers. Here immunoSEQ multiplex PCR was the method, and the copy in TCRdb shows in-frame clones only, minus some. The sample has some 130,000 clones, 60% to 75% seen once. Looked up from germline, CDR1 is LNHDA and CDR2 is SQIVND (reference sequence). The CDR3 runs to 15 residues. V dropped 5 bases and J dropped 2 bases, with 14 bases sitting between them. General observations from the study: Reportedly, a later analysis found an Asian-associated ancestry cluster had fewer N-insertions than the approximately 700-donor mean.

V and J are TRBV19 and TRBJ2-3, with a weak D call TRBD1 (6 bases). The sequenced material came from PBMCs. The sequence was obtained from a human donor in good health. For the CDR3, the DNA is TGTGCCAGTAGTGCGACGGACAGATTCACAGATACGCAGTATTTT. Its protein product is CASSATDRFTDTQYF.